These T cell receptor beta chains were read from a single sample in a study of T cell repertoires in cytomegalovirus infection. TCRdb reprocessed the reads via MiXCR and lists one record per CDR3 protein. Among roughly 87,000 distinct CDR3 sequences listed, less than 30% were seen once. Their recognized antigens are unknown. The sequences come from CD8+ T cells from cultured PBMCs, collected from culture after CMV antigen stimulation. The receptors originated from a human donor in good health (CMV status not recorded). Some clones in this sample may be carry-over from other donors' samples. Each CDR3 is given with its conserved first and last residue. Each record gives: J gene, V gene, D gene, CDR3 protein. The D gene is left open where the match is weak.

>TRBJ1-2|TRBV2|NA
CASSDPQMGNYGYTF
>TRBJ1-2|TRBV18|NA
CASSPTLRDGYTF
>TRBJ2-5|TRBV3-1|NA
CASRKRDGDRSAAQYF
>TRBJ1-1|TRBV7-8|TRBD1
CASSIGQGNTEAFF
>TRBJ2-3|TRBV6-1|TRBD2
CASILTSGTITDTQYF
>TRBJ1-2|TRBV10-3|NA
CATSPEGDGYTF
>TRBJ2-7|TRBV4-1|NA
CASSRGDEQYF
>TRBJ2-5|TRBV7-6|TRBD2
CASSPAGGGAGETQYF
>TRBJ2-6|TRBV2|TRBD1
CASTGTGSGANVLTF
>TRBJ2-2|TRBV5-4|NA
CASSPAVGALTGELFF
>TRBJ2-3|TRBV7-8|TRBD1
CASSLSVFDRGNTDTQYF
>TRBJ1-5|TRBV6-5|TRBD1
CASSNWGTASNQPQHF
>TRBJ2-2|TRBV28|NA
CASSWSGENTGELFF
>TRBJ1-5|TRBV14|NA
CASSQEGNQPQHF
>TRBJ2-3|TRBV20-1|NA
CSARVLPVRVADTQYF
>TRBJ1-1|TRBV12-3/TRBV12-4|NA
CASSRVGEAFF
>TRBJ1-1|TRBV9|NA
CASSVDGLVNTEAFF
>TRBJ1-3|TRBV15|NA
CATSRDPGSGNTIYF
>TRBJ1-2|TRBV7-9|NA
CASSSSGASYGYTF
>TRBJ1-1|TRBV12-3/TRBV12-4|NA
CASSFGYTEAFF
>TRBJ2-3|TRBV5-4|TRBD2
CASSFAGGLEDTQYF
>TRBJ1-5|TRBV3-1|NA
CASSPRQGNQPQHF
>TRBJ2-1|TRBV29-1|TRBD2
CSVEDSETSGDSYNEQFF
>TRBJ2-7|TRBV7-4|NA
CASSSDGYEQYF
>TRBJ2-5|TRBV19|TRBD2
CASSTLQGGGNRETQYF
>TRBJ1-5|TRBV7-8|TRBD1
CASSRPDRDQPQHF
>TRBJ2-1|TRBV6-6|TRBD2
CASSQAGAPYNEQFF
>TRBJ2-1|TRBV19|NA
CASSIMAVSYNEQFF
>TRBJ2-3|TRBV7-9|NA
CASSLRGFGSDTQYF
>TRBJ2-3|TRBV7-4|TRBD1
CASSRGQGARDTQYF
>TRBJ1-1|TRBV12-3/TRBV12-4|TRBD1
CASVNRGGYTEAFF
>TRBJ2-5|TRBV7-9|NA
CASSLAEETQYF
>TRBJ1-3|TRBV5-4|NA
CASSLDMGNTIYF
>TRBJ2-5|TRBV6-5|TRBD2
CASSYVGAGGPEGETQYF
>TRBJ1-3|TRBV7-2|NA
CASSLDLWGNTIYF
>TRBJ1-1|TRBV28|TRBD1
CASTRTGERTEAFF
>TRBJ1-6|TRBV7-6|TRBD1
CASSYRDRGESPLHF
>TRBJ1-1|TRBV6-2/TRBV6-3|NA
CASIEGGITEAFF
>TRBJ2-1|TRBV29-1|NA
CSVDNEQFF
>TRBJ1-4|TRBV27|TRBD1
CASSHDRANEKLFF
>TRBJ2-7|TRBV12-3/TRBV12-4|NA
CASSFGTAYEQYF
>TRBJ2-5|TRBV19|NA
CASSMGAETQYF
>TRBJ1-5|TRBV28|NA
CASTWRGLYSNQPQHF